This TCR beta chain was sequenced in a study of T cell repertoires in cytomegalovirus infection. Trimming stripped 4 bases from V and 4 bases from J, with 8 bases between. Looked up from germline, CDR1 is SQVTM and CDR2 is ANQGSEA. This CDR3 is 12 amino acids long. A remark on this clonotype: Antigen specificity is unknown.

Using its own MiXCR run on the reads, TCRdb lists one record per CDR3 protein. The sample shows about 890,000 distinct CDR3 sequences, roughly 30% of them seen only once. The receptor was derived from a human donor in good health (CMV status not recorded). Some clones in this sample may be carry-over from other donors' samples. V gene TRBV29-1 combines with J gene TRBJ1-5, with D unclear. Sequenced material: cultured CD8+ T cells from PBMCs, taken from culture after CMV antigen stimulation. Here the CDR3 reads CSVVAPNQPQHF. CDR3 nucleotides: TGCAGCGTTGTGGCACCGAATCAGCCCCAGCATTTT.